Here is one TCR beta chain with its context. Its antigen remains unidentified. Per-nucleotide qualities are absent, and no much larger clonotype sits a single base away. The donors were healthy, HIV-negative adults who had no recently reported acute infections or vaccinations. Every donor was a Caucasian adult residing in Nashville, Tennessee, USA. CD4+ T cells were enriched by magnetic negative selection, after which naive cells were positively selected on CD45RA and the negative fraction was taken as the memory subset. Blood was collected by leukapheresis, and PBMCs were isolated by Ficoll-Histopaque density gradient centrifugation and then cryopreserved in liquid nitrogen vapor phase. Analytical flow cytometry was used to check the purity and quantity of every magnetically sorted T cell population. Genomic DNA was isolated from each sorted fraction and quantified by UV absorbance on a Nanodrop 2000c.

TCR CDR3 regions were amplified from genomic DNA by multiplex PCR using the deep immunoSEQ assay. For each cell subset, the extracted genomic DNA was distributed evenly across all wells of several immunoSEQ 96-well plates, and each plate served as one replicate. For sorted subsets, each replicate PCR was loaded with 200 ng genomic DNA, equivalent to 25,000 to 30,000 T cell genomes. Purified libraries were quantified with a Qubit 3.0 fluorometer, sized on a Bioanalyzer 2100, and re-quantified with the KAPA Library Quantification kit. A separate single-read 150-cycle Illumina NextSeq 550 flow cell was used to sequence each immunoSEQ 96-well plate. On the authors' methods: Because only junctional sequences without quality scores were contained in the immunoSEQ output, filtering matching that applied to full-length reads could not be performed. Sequences were annotated with PyIR, a Python wrapper for IgBLAST v1.9, using IMGT germline references to assign V/J genes and CDR3. Any read was removed if the V/J assignment was weak (E-value above 1e-6), the CDR3 was missing, or the read contained stop codons, out-of-frame junctions, or ambiguous translated residues. V3J clonotypes were defined as sequences sharing an identical inferred V gene, J gene, and CDR3 amino acid sequence. The percentage overlap between two repertoires was calculated by dividing the number of shared unique clonotypes by the size of the smaller repertoire. RTK rarefaction, the Chao1 estimator, and Recon v2.1 estimates of unobserved clonotypes were used to assess repertoire richness. For all TCRbeta clonotypes obtained by the gDNA method from a few donors, generation probabilities were computed with OLGA. The source is immuneACCESS, and TCRdb retained only in-frame sequences with V and J called. Part of the clones is not carried over; for the studies checked, unresolved V genes explain less than half of this, and the remainder is unexplained. V and J calls and clone size are as listed in that table; D and trimming were resolved from the DNA. Recorded for this sample are some 900,000 clones; around three quarters of them occurred a single time. The ten largest clonotypes hold over 1.3% of the sample.

The sample is drawn from a study of shared clonotypes between healthy human individuals (dated by TCRdb to the early 2020s). Some background on the complete study: The cohort comprised two women and a few men aged 18 to 49 years. Per donor, three plates each were used for CD4 naive and CD4 memory, two for CD8 naive, and one for CD8 memory. To increase sequencing depth and limit assay-specific biases, TCR repertoire library preparation and sequencing were carried out by different laboratories using diverse techniques. Leukapheresis yielded between about 0.9 and 10 billion PBMCs per donor. To estimate repertoire size and how much clonotype sharing occurs between individuals, the study deeply sequenced the blood TCR repertoires of roughly 5 healthy adults. General findings and caveats noted by the study authors: Larger estimated clonotype richness was generally found for naive subsets than for memory subsets. Clonotypes shared by all four sorted-subset donors showed higher generation probabilities than non-shared clonotypes. Around 5.4% of naive CD4, approximately 3.7% of naive CD8, around 2.3% of memory CD4, and around 0.42% of memory CD8 clonotypes were shared across a few donors. Because the study included only a small number of donors, the genetic and exposure-history diversity represented was limited. Based on pairwise subsampling, the degree of clonotype sharing among donors was expected to be affected by sequencing depth. Incomplete sequencing was indicated by rarefaction of sorted-subset datasets, despite the large sequencing depth. Only blood was sampled, and tissue TCR repertoires likely differ from those in blood.

The CDR3 numbers 16 residues from cysteine through phenylalanine. Left in the record is the CDR3 DNA by itself, 48 bases read in frame from the first base. Taken from the germline V gene (reference sequence), the CDR1 and CDR2 loops are LNHNV and YYDKDF. Trimming takes 0 bases off V and 3 bases off J; junction bases not matched to a gene: 4. Sequenced input: memory CD4+ T cells sorted from blood. This sample's cell subset or site label indicates: CD45RA-negative fraction. This sequence originates from a man aged 18 to 35 in good health. The rearranged chain carries TRBV15 and TRBJ2-4, with 8 bases aligning to TRBD2. The CDR3 region: CATSRDQAGDKNIQYF. The sequence in DNA is TGTGCCACCAGCAGAGACCAAGCGGGAGACAAAAACATTCAGTACTTC.